The sequence of this T cell receptor (beta chain) was determined in a study of T cells in Graves' hyperthyroidism and ophthalmopathy. Study-level information: Peripheral blood was taken when the disease was first diagnosed, before any treatment began.

Exclusion of patients followed from uncontrolled infection, other autoimmune disease, pregnancy or lactation. Germline-derived CDR1 and CDR2 are SGHAT and FQNNGV. Trimming took 5 bases from V and 4 from J, leaving 11 bases between them. The CDR3 contains 13 residues. TCR beta CDR3 region amplification was performed from RNA transcripts. In the first-round RT-PCR of the TCR CDR3, the HTBI primer set was used. A single record per CDR3 protein comes from TCRdb applying MiXCR to the multiplex PCR reads. The repertoire holds 400,000 or so distinct CDR3 sequences, 11% to 15% seen once, with approximately 29% in the top ten. Study-wide results and limits: Most clonotypes expanded in the thyroid (above 0.001) were also present in blood. The authors' 13 V-J model separated ophthalmopathy from stable hyperthyroidism.

Only a few counts were recorded for this clonotype. Its antigen is not identified. Sequenced sample: blood. This chain connects TRBV11-2 to TRBJ1-2; D unresolved. This sequence originates from a man between 45 and 60 years old with Graves' ophthalmopathy. The CDR3 coding sequence is TGTGCCAGCAGCCCCCCCGTAAGCTATGGCTACACCTTC. It is translated as CASSPPVSYGYTF.